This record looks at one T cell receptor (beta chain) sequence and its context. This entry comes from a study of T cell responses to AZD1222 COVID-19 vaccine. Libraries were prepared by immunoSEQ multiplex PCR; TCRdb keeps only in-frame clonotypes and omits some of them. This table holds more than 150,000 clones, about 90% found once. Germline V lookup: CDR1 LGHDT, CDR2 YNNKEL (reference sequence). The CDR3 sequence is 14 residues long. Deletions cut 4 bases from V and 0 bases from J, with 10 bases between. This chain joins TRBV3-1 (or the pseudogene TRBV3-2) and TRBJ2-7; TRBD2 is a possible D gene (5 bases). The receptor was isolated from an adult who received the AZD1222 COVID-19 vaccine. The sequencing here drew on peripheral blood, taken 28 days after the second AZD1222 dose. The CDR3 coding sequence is TGTGCCAGCAGCCGGAGACTATACTCCTACGAGCAGTACTTC. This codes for CASSRRLYSYEQYF.